Detailed here is one TCR beta chain. This sample is drawn from a study of cytomegalovirus exposure and HLA in healthy donors. In the PCR, 60 Vbeta and 13 Jbeta primers were used. Some clones are missing from TCRdb's copy, which holds only in-frame ones; the method was immunoSEQ multiplex PCR. The sample has more than 200,000 clones; 65% to 90% are singletons. With 5 bases removed from V and 0 bases from J, the gap between germline ends came to 5 bases. The CDR3 sequence is 12 residues long. Per germline, CDR1 SGHAT and CDR2 FQNNGV. The sample taken for sequencing was PBMCs. The origin of this receptor is a girl aged 10 to 17 in good health and CMV-seronegative. The chain combines TRBV11-2 with TRBJ2-7; the D is unclear. CDR3 coding DNA: TGTGCCAGCAGCCCGTCCTCCTACGAGCAGTACTTC. It specifies CASSPSSYEQYF.